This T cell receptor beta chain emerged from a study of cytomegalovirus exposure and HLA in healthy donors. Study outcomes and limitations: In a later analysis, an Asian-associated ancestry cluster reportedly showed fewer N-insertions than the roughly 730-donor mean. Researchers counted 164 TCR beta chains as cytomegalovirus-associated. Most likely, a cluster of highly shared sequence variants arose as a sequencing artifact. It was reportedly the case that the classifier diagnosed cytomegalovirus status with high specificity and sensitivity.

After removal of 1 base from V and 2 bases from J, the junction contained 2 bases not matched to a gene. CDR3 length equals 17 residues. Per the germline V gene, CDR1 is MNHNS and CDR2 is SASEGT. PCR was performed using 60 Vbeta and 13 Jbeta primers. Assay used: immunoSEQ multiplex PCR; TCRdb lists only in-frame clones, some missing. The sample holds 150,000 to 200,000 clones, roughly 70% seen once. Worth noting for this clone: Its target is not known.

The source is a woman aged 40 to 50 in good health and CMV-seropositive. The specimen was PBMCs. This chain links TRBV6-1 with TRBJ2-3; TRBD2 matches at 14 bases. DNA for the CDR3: TGTGCCAGCAGTGAAGGGACTAGCGGGGGGCCCACAGATACGCAGTATTTT. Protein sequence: CASSEGTSGGPTDTQYF.